A selection of T cell receptor beta chains follows, all from one sample in a study of blood T cells in healthy people across ages. Each CDR3 protein gets one entry after TCRdb re-called the 5' RACE reads with MiXCR. Here the sample spans 1.2 million to 1.5 million distinct CDR3 sequences, 42% being singletons. The sample was blood. These receptors all come from a woman aged 18-30 years in good health. CDR3s include the opening cysteine and the closing phenylalanine or tryptophan. A D gene is named only where the DNA matches it firmly. Size values are once, few and many counts, or a class for expanded clones, and some rows have none.

CSARDTGEQTQYF	TGCAGTGCTAGAGATACAGGGGAACAGACCCAGTACTTC	TRBJ2-5	TRBV20-1	TRBD1	-
CASRYAGTGDSPLHF	TGTGCCAGCCGTTACGCCGGGACAGGGGATTCACCCCTCCACTTT	TRBJ1-6	TRBV6-5	TRBD1	-
CASSSLGGQGPYNEQFF	TGTGCCAGCAGCTCCCTAGGCGGACAGGGGCCTTACAATGAGCAGTTCTTC	TRBJ2-1	TRBV7-8	TRBD1	-
CASGPGNGPGDEQFF	TGTGCTAGTGGTCCTGGCAACGGTCCTGGCGATGAGCAGTTCTTC	TRBJ2-1	TRBV12-5	-	-
CSAGRGDQPQHF	TGCAGTGCTGGACGGGGAGATCAGCCCCAGCATTTT	TRBJ1-5	TRBV20-1	-	-
CASSAWTGGGDIQYF	TGTGCCAGCAGCGCGTGGACAGGTGGGGGGGACATTCAGTACTTC	TRBJ2-4	TRBV7-2	-	-
CASSLADETQYF	TGCGCCAGCAGCTTGGCCGATGAGACCCAGTACTTC	TRBJ2-5	TRBV5-1	-	few
CASSWTSGLAGGSNTGELFF	TGCGCCAGCAGCTGGACATCGGGACTAGCGGGGGGTTCGAACACCGGGGAGCTGTTTTTT	TRBJ2-2	TRBV5-1	TRBD2	-
CASSPPAGGPISDEQFF	TGTGCCAGCTCACCACCAGCGGGGGGGCCTATCAGCGATGAGCAGTTCTTC	TRBJ2-1	TRBV18	TRBD2	-
CASSSGTGKGNEQYF	TGTGCCAGCAGCTCCGGGACAGGGAAGGGCAATGAGCAGTACTTC	TRBJ2-7	TRBV7-3	TRBD1	-
CSALQGLLTYNEQFF	TGCAGTGCATTACAGGGTTTATTGACCTACAATGAGCAGTTCTTC	TRBJ2-1	TRBV20-1	-	-
CASSLGALGYTF	TGTGCCAGCAGCTTGGGGGCCCTCGGCTACACCTTC	TRBJ1-2	TRBV5-6	-	-
CSASGPEETQYF	TGCAGCGCCTCGGGACCCGAAGAGACCCAGTACTTC	TRBJ2-5	TRBV29-1	-	few
CASSDHGGGPGTDTQYF	TGTGCCAGCAGTGACCATGGGGGGGGGCCGGGCACAGATACGCAGTATTTT	TRBJ2-3	TRBV12-3/TRBV12-4	-	-
CASGLAVAASTDTQYF	TGTGCCAGCGGCTTAGCCGTAGCGGCTAGCACAGATACGCAGTATTTT	TRBJ2-3	TRBV11-2	-	once
CAISESPDYGYTF	TGTGCCATCAGTGAGTCGCCAGACTATGGCTACACCTTC	TRBJ1-2	TRBV10-3	-	-
CSAGTGDEKLFF	TGCAGCGCCGGGACAGGAGATGAAAAACTGTTTTTT	TRBJ1-4	TRBV20-1	TRBD1	-
CASSPSGAGGTNEKLFF	TGTGCCAGCAGCCCTTCAGGGGCAGGGGGGACTAATGAAAAACTGTTTTTT	TRBJ1-4	TRBV25-1	TRBD1	-
CSTGTRLRSAEQYF	TGCAGTACCGGGACTAGGTTAAGGTCGGCTGAGCAGTACTTC	TRBJ2-5	TRBV20-1	TRBD2	-
CASSPSRTSGGDTQYF	TGTGCCAGCAGTCCCTCTCGGACTAGCGGGGGGGATACGCAGTATTTT	TRBJ2-3	TRBV28	TRBD2	-
CASGSGRLSNQPQHF	TGTGCTAGTGGTTCGGGACGCCTGAGCAATCAGCCCCAGCATTTT	TRBJ1-5	TRBV12-5	-	-
CASRATYNEQYF	TGTGCCAGCAGGGCGACCTACAATGAGCAGTACTTC	TRBJ2-7	TRBV12-3/TRBV12-4	-	-
CSATDGTYEQYF	TGCAGCGCAACAGACGGTACCTACGAGCAGTACTTC	TRBJ2-7	TRBV20-1	-	many
CASSEDASIGTGFLYGYTF	TGTGCCAGCAGTGAAGACGCCAGCATTGGGACTGGGTTTCTCTATGGCTACACCTTC	TRBJ1-2	TRBV6-1	-	-
CASSYGSPAYSEQYF	TGTGCCAGCTCATACGGGAGCCCAGCCTATAGCGAGCAGTACTTC	TRBJ2-7	TRBV18	-	-
CASSPPTGGNSPLHF	TGTGCCAGCAGCCCGCCGACAGGTGGGAATTCACCCCTCCACTTT	TRBJ1-6	TRBV7-2	-	-
CASSLWGGTNTGELFF	TGCGCCAGCAGCTTGTGGGGGGGCACGAACACCGGGGAGCTGTTTTTT	TRBJ2-2	TRBV5-1	-	-
CASSQDLGRTSYNEQFF	TGTGCCAGCAGCCAAGATCTAGGACGGACCTCCTACAATGAGCAGTTCTTC	TRBJ2-1	TRBV3-1	-	few
CASSQAVGLYGYTF	TGCGCCAGCAGCCAGGCGGTTGGGCTTTATGGCTACACCTTC	TRBJ1-2	TRBV4-1	-	-
CASSASGRLWSGELFF	TGTGCCAGCAGCGCTAGCGGGAGGCTTTGGTCCGGGGAGCTGTTTTTT	TRBJ2-2	TRBV9	TRBD2	few
CASSLVGGRDTQYF	TGTGCCAGCAGCTTAGTCGGGGGACGGGATACGCAGTATTTT	TRBJ2-3	TRBV7-9	-	-
CASSHLPRTDSYEQYF	TGTGCCAGCAGTCACCTACCGCGGACCGACTCCTACGAGCAGTACTTC	TRBJ2-7	TRBV27	-	-
CSATRGTGNNEQFF	TGCAGTGCTACCCGAGGGACAGGGAACAATGAGCAGTTCTTC	TRBJ2-1	TRBV20-1	TRBD1	-
CASRDLDTEAFF	TGTGCCAGCAGGGATCTCGACACTGAAGCTTTCTTT	TRBJ1-1	TRBV2	-	-
CASSYAGDYGYTF	TGTGCCAGCAGTTACGCGGGAGACTATGGCTACACCTTC	TRBJ1-2	TRBV6-5	-	few
CASSLLGEGRYSNQPQHF	TGTGCCAGCAGTTTATTGGGGGAGGGGCGTTATAGCAATCAGCCCCAGCATTTT	TRBJ1-5	TRBV27	-	-
CASSRTSAALRELFF	TGTGCCAGCAGCCGGACTAGCGCTGCCCTACGGGAGCTGTTTTTT	TRBJ2-2	TRBV12-3/TRBV12-4	TRBD2	few
CSARGAGGTSGTDTQYF	TGCAGTGCTAGGGGAGCGGGGGGCACCTCCGGCACAGATACGCAGTATTTT	TRBJ2-3	TRBV20-1	TRBD2	-
CASSDSPQSLAKNIQYF	TGTGCCAGCAGTGACTCCCCCCAGAGTCTAGCCAAAAACATTCAGTACTTC	TRBJ2-4	TRBV6-4	-	-
CATSPTKAGGSYEQYF	TGTGCCACCAGCCCCACCAAGGCAGGCGGATCCTACGAGCAGTACTTC	TRBJ2-7	TRBV15	-	-
CASRDGDGQDNEQFF	TGCGCCAGCAGGGATGGGGACGGACAGGACAATGAGCAGTTCTTC	TRBJ2-1	TRBV4-1	TRBD1	-
CTSSKTNYGYTF	TGTACCAGCAGCAAGACGAACTATGGCTACACCTTC	TRBJ1-2	TRBV7-9	-	-
CSAHPRHKDLKTQYF	TGCAGTGCGCACCCCCGACATAAGGATCTTAAGACCCAGTACTTC	TRBJ2-5	TRBV20-1	-	-
CAISHTDRNEQFF	TGTGCCATCAGTCATACCGACAGGAATGAGCAGTTCTTC	TRBJ2-1	TRBV10-3	-	-
CASSLRGPPDTQYF	TGTGCCAGCAGTTTAAGGGGACCCCCAGATACGCAGTATTTT	TRBJ2-3	TRBV27	-	-
CSVEENGSSTDTQYF	TGCAGCGTTGAAGAGAACGGCTCGAGCACAGATACGCAGTATTTT	TRBJ2-3	TRBV29-1	-	-